The 21 T cell receptor beta chains below were found in one sample sequenced in a study of blood T cell repertoires in COVID-19. TCRdb's table, derived via immunoSEQ multiplex PCR, lists solely in-frame clones and lacks some. The top ten clones hold roughly 5.1% of a sample with about 220,000 clones, 75% to 90% of them seen once. Sequencing was carried out using peripheral blood. The receptors shown here come from a woman between 65 and 79 years old with COVID-19, enrolled during active disease.

This chain connects TRBV11-2 to TRBJ2-1; 13 bases map to TRBD2. The CDR3 has 19 residues. Germline V gene lookup returns CDR1 SGHAT and CDR2 FQNNGV. The junction had 10 bases not matched to a gene; V was cut back by 3 bases and J by 2 bases. Here the CDR3 reads CASSFGLAGVGLTYNEQFF. In DNA form, the CDR3 reads TGTGCCAGCAGCTTCGGACTAGCGGGAGTGGGTTTGACCTACAATGAGCAGTTCTTC.

This clone has a single count. The CDR3 sequence is CASSYRGTGLYGYTF. The CDR3 coding sequence is TGTGCCAGCAGTTATAGGGGGACAGGGCTCTATGGCTACACCTTC. The J gene is TRBJ1-2, the V gene TRBV6-5, with 9 bases fitting TRBD1. V lost 3 bases and J lost 4; bases outside the gene matches: 6. The length of the CDR3 is 15 residues. CDR1 and CDR2 (germline): MNHEY, SVGAGI.

V gene TRBV2 combines with J gene TRBJ2-3, with 10 nucleotides matching TRBD1. Germline V gene data show CDR1 as SNHLY and CDR2 as FYNNEI. V shed 7 bases and J 2 bases; nucleotides not matched to a gene: 6. This CDR3 comprises 15 residues. CDR3 in DNA: TGTGCCAGCACCCGAAGACAGGGGGCCACAGATACGCAGTATTTT. It yields the protein CASTRRQGATDTQYF.

The genes are TRBV7-2 and TRBJ1-1; perhaps TRBD1 as D (6 bases). Germline CDR1 is SGHTA and CDR2 is FQGNSA. With 5 bases removed from V and 1 base from J, the gap between germline ends came to 14 bases. The CDR3 is 15 residues long. The CDR3 loop reads CASSLDGGPNTEAFF. For the CDR3, the DNA is TGTGCCAGCAGCCTAGATGGGGGCCCGAACACTGAAGCTTTCTTT.

V and J are TRBV4-3 and TRBJ2-2; no reliable D call. The length of the CDR3 is 15 residues. The V end was cut by 1 base, the J end by 2 bases, with 8 bases between. The germline CDR1 and CDR2 sequences are LGHNA and YSLEER. CDR3 residues: CASSQGQRNTGELFF. In nucleotides, the CDR3 is TGCGCCAGCAGCCAAGGGCAGCGAAACACCGGGGAGCTGTTTTTT.

The CDR3 nucleotides are TGTGCCAGCAGGGGACAGGTTCTTATGGGCACTGAAGCTTTCTTT. Its protein is CASRGQVLMGTEAFF. The chain has TRBV2 and TRBJ1-1; 8 nucleotides align to TRBD1. This CDR3 region has 15 residues. With V trimmed by 6 bases and J by 4 bases, 10 bases remained unmatched. The V gene's germline CDR1 is SNHLY and CDR2 FYNNEI.

The chain employs TRBV28 and TRBJ1-2, with D tentatively TRBD1 (6 bases). Trimming shortened V by 11 bases and J by 5 bases, and 21 bases separated the two germline ends. CDR3 length: 14 residues. Germline values: CDR1 MDHEN, CDR2 SYDVKM. The chain's CDR3 is CAVDRGQALYGYTF. CDR3 sequence (DNA): TGTGCCGTCGATCGGGGACAAGCCCTTTATGGCTACACCTTC.

V gene TRBV9 combines with J gene TRBJ2-3; tentative D call: TRBD1 (5 bases). The germline V gene encodes CDR1 SGDLS and CDR2 YYNGEE. Trimming shortened V by 1 base and J by 4 bases, and 13 bases separated the two germline ends. This CDR3 is built from 15 residues. CDR3 region: CASSVRGRDSDTQYF. The CDR3 coding sequence is TGTGCCAGCAGCGTACGCGGCAGGGATTCAGATACGCAGTATTTT.

The chain employs TRBV12-3 or TRBV12-4 and TRBJ1-2; D might be TRBD1 (5 bases). This CDR3 is built from 13 residues. The V end lost 3 bases, the J end lost 8 bases, and 13 bases lay between the germline ends. CDR3 protein: CASSLGGGGGYTF. CDR3 nucleotides: TGTGCCAGCAGTTTGGGTGGGGGAGGAGGCTACACCTTC.

V gene TRBV29-1 combines with J gene TRBJ2-3; 7 bases map to TRBD2. The CDR3 length is 14 residues. Trimming removed 4 bases from V and 6 bases from J; junction bases left unmatched: 10. CDR1 SQVTM and CDR2 ANQGSEA come from the germline V gene. CDR3 sequence reads: CSVASGTTLDTQYF. The CDR3 nucleotides are TGCAGCGTTGCAAGCGGGACGACCCTCGATACGCAGTATTTT.

The gene calls are TRBV5-1 and TRBJ2-2, with TRBD2 matching over 9 bases. The CDR3 spans 16 residues. The germline V gene has CDR1 SGHRS and CDR2 YFSETQ. The ends lost 2 bases at V and 3 bases at J; junction bases unmatched: 5. The CDR3 DNA reads TGCGCCAGCAGCTTCCTAGCGGGACTCGACACCGGGGAGCTGTTTTTT. Translation gives CASSFLAGLDTGELFF.

J is TRBJ1-6 and V is TRBV28; 7 bases align to TRBD1. Losses at the gene ends were 6 bases for V and 6 bases for J; bases not matched to a gene: 14. The CDR3 length is 17 residues. Germline lookup yields CDR1 MDHEN and CDR2 SYDVKM. The CDR3 region is CASSRARTGLSNSPLHF. The CDR3 region has the DNA TGTGCCAGCAGCCGCGCCAGGACAGGATTAAGTAATTCACCCCTCCACTTT.

This sequence joins TRBV28 and TRBJ2-7; the D gene is possibly TRBD1 (5 bases). V was pared by 5 bases and J by 2 bases, with 10 bases between. The CDR3 is 13 residues long. CDR1 and CDR2 from the germline V gene are MDHEN and SYDVKM. The CDR3, as DNA: TGTGCCAGCAGTGTGACAGAGCCCTACGAGCAGTACTTC. Amino acid sequence: CASSVTEPYEQYF. Variable domain in full (rest from reference TRBV28 and TRBJ2-7): DVKVTQSSRYLVKRTGEKVFLECVQDMDHENMFWYRQDPGLGLRLIYFSYDVKMKEKGDIPEGYSVSREKKERFSLILESASTNQTSMYLCASSVTEPYEQYFGPGTRLTVT.

This clone rates as medium-sized (0.01 to 0.1%). The chain carries TRBV18 and TRBJ2-7, with 7 bases identical to TRBD2. The V segment lost 5 bases and the J segment 0 bases; nucleotides outside the gene matches: 4. Germline-derived CDR1 and CDR2 are KGHSH and LQKENI. This CDR3 is 14 amino acids long. CDR3 nucleotide sequence: TGTGCCAGCTCATCCTCTAGCGGCTCCTACGAGCAGTACTTC. Encoded protein: CASSSSSGSYEQYF.

The CDR3: CASSNRDSTINEQFF. CDR3 nucleotides: TGTGCCAGCAGCAACCGGGACAGTACGATCAATGAGCAGTTCTTC. J is TRBJ2-1 and V is TRBV6-5; TRBD1 agrees at 7 bases. The germline gives CDR1 MNHEY, CDR2 SVGAGI. The CDR3 has 15 residues. Trimming cost V 6 bases and J 6 bases; bases outside gene matches: 11.

For the CDR3, the DNA is TGTGCCAGCAGTTGGCTGGACAGTATAAACTATGGCTACACCTTC. As protein: CASSWLDSINYGYTF. The chain uses TRBV28 and TRBJ1-2, with D perhaps TRBD1 (6 bases). Trimming took off 4 bases at V and 2 bases at J, with 14 bases between the two ends. Germline V gene lookup returns CDR1 MDHEN and CDR2 SYDVKM. The CDR3 loop spans 15 amino acids.

This chain links TRBV5-5 with TRBJ1-4, with D possibly TRBD1 on 5 matching bases. V was shortened by 4 bases and J by 6 bases, with 7 bases between the two germline ends. Germline V gene sequence: CDR1 SGHKS, CDR2 YYEKEE (reference sequence). This CDR3 region has 12 residues. CDR3 sequence: CASSGADEKLFF. The CDR3 DNA sequence: TGTGCCAGCAGCGGGGCGGATGAAAAACTGTTTTTT.

This rearrangement joins TRBV7-9 to TRBJ2-1; 8 nucleotides line up with TRBD1. Germline V gene data show CDR1 as SEHNR and CDR2 as FQNEAQ (reference sequence). The CDR3 sequence is 14 residues long. The junction had 4 bases not matched to a gene; V was cut back by 5 bases and J by 4 bases. Written as DNA, the CDR3 is TGTGCCAGCAGCCTCGGGACAGGATACAATGAGCAGTTCTTC. It yields the protein CASSLGTGYNEQFF.

The chain links TRBV19 to TRBJ2-5; 7 bases are shared with TRBD2. The CDR3 loop spans 16 amino acids. With V trimmed by 0 bases and J by 3 bases, 7 bases remained unmatched. Germline-derived CDR1 and CDR2 are LNHDA and SQIVND (reference sequence). This chain's CDR3 is CASSIDALGGKETQYF. The CDR3 DNA sequence: TGTGCCAGTAGTATAGATGCCCTGGGAGGGAAAGAGACCCAGTACTTC.

The chain joins TRBV5-1 to TRBJ2-1; 8 bases are a match to TRBD2. V was clipped by 2 bases and J by 5 bases; unmatched bases: 6. Germline-derived CDR1 and CDR2 are SGHRS and YFSETQ. The CDR3 spans 15 residues. CDR3 sequence: CASSFGGLANNEQFF. The CDR3 nucleotides read TGCGCCAGCAGCTTCGGTGGACTAGCTAACAATGAGCAGTTCTTC.

J is TRBJ2-7 and V is TRBV25-1; 8 positions agree with TRBD2. The CDR3 consists of 15 residues. CDR1 and CDR2 from the germline V gene are MGHDK and SYGVNS. V lost 2 bases, J lost 7 bases, and 10 bases stayed unmatched. CDR3 in amino acids: CASSEKGTRPLEQYF. In nucleotides, the CDR3 is TGTGCCAGCAGTGAAAAAGGGACTAGACCACTGGAGCAGTACTTC.